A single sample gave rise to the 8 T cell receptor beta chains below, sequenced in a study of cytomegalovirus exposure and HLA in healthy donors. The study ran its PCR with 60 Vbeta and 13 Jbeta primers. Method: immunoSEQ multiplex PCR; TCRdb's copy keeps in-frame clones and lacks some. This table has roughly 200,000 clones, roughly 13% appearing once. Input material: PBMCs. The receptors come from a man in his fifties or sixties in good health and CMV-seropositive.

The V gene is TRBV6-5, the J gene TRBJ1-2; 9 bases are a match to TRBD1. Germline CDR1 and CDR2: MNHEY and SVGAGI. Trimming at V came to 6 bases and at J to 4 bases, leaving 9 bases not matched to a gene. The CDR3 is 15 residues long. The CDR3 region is CASSPQGQGPYGYTF. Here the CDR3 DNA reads TGTGCCAGCAGCCCACAGGGACAGGGCCCCTATGGCTACACCTTC.

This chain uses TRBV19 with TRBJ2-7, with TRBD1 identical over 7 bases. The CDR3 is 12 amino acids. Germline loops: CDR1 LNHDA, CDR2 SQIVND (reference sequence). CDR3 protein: CASTPTGPGLSV. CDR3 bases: TGTGCCAGTACCCCGACAGGGCCTGGTTTGTCAGTC.

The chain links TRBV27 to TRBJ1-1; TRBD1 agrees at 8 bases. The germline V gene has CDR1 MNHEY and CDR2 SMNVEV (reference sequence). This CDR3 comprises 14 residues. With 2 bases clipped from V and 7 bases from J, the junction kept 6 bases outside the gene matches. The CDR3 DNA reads TGTGCCAGCAGTTTACAGACAGGGGATTTTGAAGCTTTCTTT. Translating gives CASSLQTGDFEAFF.

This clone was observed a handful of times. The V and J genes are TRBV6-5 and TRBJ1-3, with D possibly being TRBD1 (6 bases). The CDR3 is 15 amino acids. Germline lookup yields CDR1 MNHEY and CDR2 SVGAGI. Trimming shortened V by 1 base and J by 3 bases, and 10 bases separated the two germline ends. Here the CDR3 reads CASSYYGGGGNTIYF. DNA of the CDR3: TGTGCCAGCAGTTACTATGGGGGCGGTGGAAACACCATATATTTT.

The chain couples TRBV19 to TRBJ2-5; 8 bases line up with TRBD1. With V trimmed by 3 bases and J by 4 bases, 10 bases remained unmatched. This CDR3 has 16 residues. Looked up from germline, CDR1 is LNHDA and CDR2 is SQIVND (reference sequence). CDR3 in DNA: TGTGCCAGTAGTATCCGACAGGGGCTTCTTCCAGAGACCCAGTACTTC. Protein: CASSIRQGLLPETQYF.

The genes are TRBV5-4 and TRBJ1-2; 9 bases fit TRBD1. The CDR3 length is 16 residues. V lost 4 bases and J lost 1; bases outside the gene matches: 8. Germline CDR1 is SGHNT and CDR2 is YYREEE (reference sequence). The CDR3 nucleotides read TGTGCCAGCAGCCAGGGACAGGGATCGGATAACTATGGCTACACCTTC. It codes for CASSQGQGSDNYGYTF.

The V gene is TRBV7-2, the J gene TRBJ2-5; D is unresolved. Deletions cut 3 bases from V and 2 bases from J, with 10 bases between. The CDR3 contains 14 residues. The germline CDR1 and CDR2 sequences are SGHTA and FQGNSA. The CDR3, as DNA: TGTGCCAGCAGCTTTCAGGCAGGACAAGAGACCCAGTACTTC. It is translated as CASSFQAGQETQYF.

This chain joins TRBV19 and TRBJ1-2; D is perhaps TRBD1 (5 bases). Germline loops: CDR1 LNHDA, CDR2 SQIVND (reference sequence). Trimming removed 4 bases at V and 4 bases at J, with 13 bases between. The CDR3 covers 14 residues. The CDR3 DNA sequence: TGTGCCAGTAGTACCCTAGGGGCCCTCTATGGCTACACCTTC. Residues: CASSTLGALYGYTF.